One T cell receptor beta chain is described in this entry. Its specificity is unknown. Peripheral blood samples of 9.5 to 10 milliliters were drawn from each donor. Each sample had at least 6.5 million PBMCs isolated. This entry comes from a study of blood T cells in healthy people across ages. Study-level results: Naive CD4+ cell counts and diversity both ran higher in long-lived than in aged donors.

Using a J-beta primer mix together with a sample-barcoded 5' primer, a second PCR was run for 7 to 11 cycles. TCRdb recomputed calls from the 5' RACE reads with MiXCR, one row per CDR3 protein. Found here are approximately 490,000 distinct CDR3 sequences, around 24% of them singletons; the top ten hold just under 9%. This sample also appeared in a second study, on T cells of mothers and their children. As reported in that work: A primer called M1S, used in the second PCR, added sample barcodes and 2-4 random nucleotides.

Sequencing was carried out using blood. This receptor was taken from a boy aged 10-17 years in good health.

CDR3 in amino acids: CASSHSPTGVETQYF. In DNA, the CDR3 is TGCGCCAGCAGCCACTCACCCACAGGGGTGGAGACCCAGTACTTC. This chain uses TRBV4-3 with TRBJ2-5, with 7 nucleotides matching TRBD1. Germline loops: CDR1 LGHNA, CDR2 YSLEER. V dropped 3 bases and J dropped 5; count of bases not matched to a gene: 9. CDR3 length: 15 residues.